Listed below are T cell receptor beta chains from one sample, sequenced in a study of blood T cell repertoires in COVID-19. Sequenced by immunoSEQ multiplex PCR; TCRdb stores in-frame clones only, minus some. Among about 270,000 clones listed, around 88% were seen once. The sample comprised peripheral blood. These receptors were taken from a woman at least 80 years old with COVID-19, enrolled during active disease. The CDR3 runs from the conserved cysteine through the conserved F or W. The order of the fields is V gene, D gene, J gene, clone size, CDR3 protein, CDR3 DNA. A D gene is named only where the DNA matches it firmly. Expanded clones are given a class, and other clones once, few, many or no size at all.

V: TRBV27; D: NA; J: TRBJ1-6; size: NA; CDR3: CASSLREGVNSPLHF; DNA: TGTGCCAGCAGTTTACGGGAGGGGGTTAATTCACCCCTCCACTTT
V: TRBV5-1; D: NA; J: TRBJ2-2; size: NA; CDR3: CASSWKTGTTNTGELFF; DNA: TGCGCCAGCAGCTGGAAAACCGGGACAACGAACACCGGGGAGCTGTTTTTT
V: TRBV27; D: NA; J: TRBJ1-2; size: NA; CDR3: CASSLSETYLSSYTF; DNA: TGTGCCAGCAGTTTATCGGAGACCTATCTATCGAGTTACACCTTC
V: TRBV12-3/TRBV12-4; D: NA; J: TRBJ2-1; size: NA; CDR3: CASSRKVGEQFF; DNA: TGTGCCAGCAGTCGAAAGGTCGGGGAGCAGTTCTTC
V: TRBV24-1; D: NA; J: TRBJ1-2; size: NA; CDR3: CATSARGGGYTF; DNA: TGTGCCACCAGTGCCCGCGGGGGGGGCTACACCTTC
V: TRBV10-3; D: NA; J: TRBJ1-1; size: NA; CDR3: CAISEAPGAGGEAFF; DNA: TGTGCCATCAGTGAGGCCCCAGGGGCCGGAGGTGAAGCTTTCTTT
V: TRBV11-1; D: TRBD2; J: TRBJ2-7; size: NA; CDR3: CASSLRLADYEQYF; DNA: TGTGCCAGCAGCTTGAGGCTAGCGGACTACGAGCAGTACTTC
V: TRBV11-2; D: NA; J: TRBJ2-3; size: NA; CDR3: CASSYRGLRGASLTDTQYF; DNA: TGTGCCAGCAGCTACCGGGGGCTCCGGGGGGCCAGTTTAACAGATACGCAGTATTTT
V: TRBV5-4; D: NA; J: TRBJ2-2; size: NA; CDR3: CASSPPTPANTGELFF; DNA: TGTGCCAGCAGCCCGCCGACTCCCGCGAACACCGGGGAGCTGTTTTTT
V: TRBV5-1; D: TRBD1; J: TRBJ1-2; size: few; CDR3: CASSLASGGSYGYTF; DNA: TGCGCCAGCAGCTTGGCGTCAGGGGGGTCCTATGGCTACACCTTC
V: TRBV9; D: NA; J: TRBJ1-1; size: NA; CDR3: CASARGAEAFF; DNA: TGTGCCAGCGCTCGGGGGGCTGAAGCTTTCTTT
V: TRBV28; D: TRBD1; J: TRBJ1-1; size: NA; CDR3: CASSTRQGGAEAFF; DNA: TGTGCCAGCAGTACCCGACAGGGAGGCGCTGAAGCTTTCTTT
V: TRBV6-6; D: TRBD2; J: TRBJ2-1; size: NA; CDR3: CASKERGVTNEQFF; DNA: TGTGCCAGCAAGGAGCGGGGGGTCACCAATGAGCAGTTCTTC
V: TRBV10-2; D: TRBD1; J: TRBJ1-5; size: NA; CDR3: CASSGTGGNNQPQHF; DNA: TGCGCCAGCAGTGGGACAGGGGGAAACAATCAGCCCCAGCATTTT
V: TRBV30; D: TRBD1; J: TRBJ1-1; size: NA; CDR3: CAFHNRGGPNTEAFF; DNA: TGTGCCTTCCACAACAGGGGGGGCCCGAACACTGAAGCTTTCTTT
V: TRBV5-1; D: NA; J: TRBJ1-5; size: NA; CDR3: CASSLDQASQPQHF; DNA: TGCGCCAGCAGCTTGGACCAGGCCAGCCAGCCCCAGCATTTT
V: TRBV20-1; D: TRBD2; J: TRBJ2-3; size: once; CDR3: CSAIERGAPWDTQYF; DNA: TGCAGTGCTATTGAGCGGGGGGCTCCCTGGGATACGCAGTATTTT
V: TRBV14; D: NA; J: TRBJ2-3; size: NA; CDR3: CASSWRGRPGTDTQYF; DNA: TGTGCCAGCAGCTGGCGGGGGCGACCGGGCACAGATACGCAGTATTTT
V: TRBV27; D: TRBD2; J: TRBJ2-3; size: NA; CDR3: CASSRTSGGLTDTQYF; DNA: TGTGCCAGCAGTAGGACTAGCGGGGGCCTCACAGATACGCAGTATTTT
V: TRBV10-3; D: TRBD1; J: TRBJ2-1; size: NA; CDR3: CAISAAGQGGGFF; DNA: TGTGCCATCAGTGCAGCAGGGCAAGGGGGCGGATTCTTC
V: TRBV7-2; D: NA; J: TRBJ1-2; size: NA; CDR3: CASSSRVQGYYGYTF; DNA: TGTGCCAGCAGCTCTCGGGTACAGGGCTACTATGGCTACACCTTC
V: TRBV4-1; D: TRBD1; J: TRBJ1-5; size: NA; CDR3: CASSQGDRFDQPQHF; DNA: TGCGCCAGCAGCCAGGGGGACAGATTTGATCAGCCCCAGCATTTT
V: TRBV19; D: NA; J: TRBJ1-3; size: once; CDR3: CASSISYSGNTIYF; DNA: TGTGCCAGTAGTATCTCCTACTCTGGAAACACCATATATTTT
V: TRBV14; D: NA; J: TRBJ1-1; size: NA; CDR3: CASTPGSANTEAFF; DNA: TGTGCCAGCACTCCAGGGTCGGCGAACACTGAAGCTTTCTTT
V: TRBV4-2; D: TRBD2; J: TRBJ2-5; size: NA; CDR3: CASSQGGGEETQYF; DNA: TGTGCCAGCAGCCAAGGGGGGGGTGAAGAGACCCAGTACTTC
V: TRBV19; D: TRBD1; J: TRBJ1-5; size: NA; CDR3: CASKYGQGASQPQHF; DNA: TGTGCCAGTAAATATGGACAGGGGGCATCTCAGCCCCAGCATTTT
V: TRBV27; D: NA; J: TRBJ1-6; size: NA; CDR3: CASSFNRDLITLHF; DNA: TGTGCCAGCAGTTTTAACAGGGACCTAATAACCCTCCACTTT
V: TRBV6-5; D: NA; J: TRBJ1-1; size: NA; CDR3: CASSSATGDTEAFF; DNA: TGTGCCAGCAGTTCAGCGACAGGCGACACTGAAGCTTTCTTT
V: TRBV2; D: NA; J: TRBJ1-1; size: NA; CDR3: CASSGGRYAEAFF; DNA: TGTGCCAGCAGTGGAGGGAGGTACGCTGAAGCTTTCTTT
V: TRBV27; D: TRBD1; J: TRBJ1-4; size: NA; CDR3: CASSARQGGVLGNEKLFF; DNA: TGTGCCAGCAGCGCTAGACAGGGGGGGGTTCTGGGTAATGAAAAACTGTTTTTT
V: TRBV5-1; D: TRBD1; J: TRBJ2-1; size: NA; CDR3: CASSGTGGGYNEQFF; DNA: TGCGCCAGCAGCGGGACAGGGGGAGGGTACAATGAGCAGTTCTTC
V: TRBV7-2; D: NA; J: TRBJ1-6; size: NA; CDR3: CASSLSPPPLHF; DNA: TGTGCCAGCAGCTTATCCCCTCCCCCCCTCCACTTT
V: TRBV18; D: NA; J: TRBJ1-5; size: NA; CDR3: CASSQGSNQPQHF; DNA: TGTGCCAGCTCACAGGGGAGCAATCAGCCCCAGCATTTT
V: TRBV28; D: NA; J: TRBJ1-1; size: NA; CDR3: CASTVGGGTEAFF; DNA: TGTGCCAGCACCGTGGGGGGGGGCACTGAAGCTTTCTTT
V: TRBV19; D: NA; J: TRBJ1-5; size: NA; CDR3: CASSISYRRFGNQPQHF; DNA: TGTGCCAGTAGTATTTCGTACAGGCGGTTCGGCAATCAGCCCCAGCATTTT
V: TRBV2; D: TRBD1; J: TRBJ1-2; size: NA; CDR3: CASSDRQGMRNGYTF; DNA: TGTGCCAGCAGTGACCGACAGGGAATGCGAAATGGCTACACCTTC
V: TRBV19; D: NA; J: TRBJ2-6; size: NA; CDR3: CASSIELGSGANVLTF; DNA: TGTGCCAGTAGTATAGAACTAGGCTCTGGGGCCAACGTCCTGACTTTC
V: TRBV2; D: NA; J: TRBJ1-2; size: NA; CDR3: CASSEGRGGGYGYTF; DNA: TGTGCCAGCAGTGAAGGAAGAGGGGGAGGGTATGGCTACACCTTC
V: TRBV19; D: TRBD1; J: TRBJ1-5; size: NA; CDR3: CASSSAQGASNQPQHF; DNA: TGTGCCAGTAGTTCGGCACAGGGGGCGAGCAATCAGCCCCAGCATTTT
V: TRBV5-1; D: NA; J: TRBJ2-2; size: NA; CDR3: CASSLMEGKNGELFF; DNA: TGCGCCAGCAGCTTGATGGAGGGGAAGAACGGGGAGCTGTTTTTT
V: TRBV6-6; D: NA; J: TRBJ1-1; size: NA; CDR3: CASSLVGDTEAFF; DNA: TGTGCCAGCAGCTTGGTAGGGGACACTGAAGCTTTCTTT
V: TRBV6-7; D: TRBD1; J: TRBJ1-3; size: NA; CDR3: CASQGAAGNTIYF; DNA: TGTGCCAGTCAGGGGGCAGCCGGAAACACCATATATTTT
V: TRBV11-2; D: NA; J: TRBJ2-2; size: NA; CDR3: CASSLTDHGAGELFF; DNA: TGTGCCAGCAGCTTGACTGACCACGGTGCCGGGGAGCTGTTTTTT
V: TRBV10-3; D: NA; J: TRBJ1-2; size: NA; CDR3: CAISIQGAGGYTF; DNA: TGTGCCATCAGCATACAGGGTGCTGGTGGCTACACCTTC
V: TRBV27; D: NA; J: TRBJ1-4; size: NA; CDR3: CASSLEGPLVPNEKLFF; DNA: TGTGCCAGCAGTTTGGAGGGGCCCCTCGTCCCTAATGAAAAACTGTTTTTT
V: TRBV19; D: NA; J: TRBJ1-4; size: NA; CDR3: CASHRGSSGELFF; DNA: TGTGCCAGTCACCGTGGGTCCTCGGGGGAACTGTTTTTT
V: TRBV6-6; D: NA; J: TRBJ2-4; size: NA; CDR3: CASSYGGIAKNIQYF; DNA: TGTGCCAGCAGTTACGGAGGAATAGCCAAAAACATTCAGTACTTC
V: TRBV7-8; D: NA; J: TRBJ1-5; size: NA; CDR3: CASSASGLGNQPQHF; DNA: TGTGCCAGCAGCGCCTCCGGACTCGGCAATCAGCCCCAGCATTTT
V: TRBV6-6; D: TRBD1; J: TRBJ1-5; size: NA; CDR3: CASSYPAAGGKQPQHF; DNA: TGTGCCAGCAGTTACCCAGCGGCAGGGGGGAAGCAGCCCCAGCATTTT
V: TRBV3-1/TRBV3-2; D: NA; J: TRBJ2-3; size: NA; CDR3: CASSKVSERRARTDTQYF; DNA: TGTGCCAGCAGCAAGGTAAGTGAGCGGCGGGCGCGTACAGATACGCAGTATTTT
V: TRBV28; D: NA; J: TRBJ1-2; size: NA; CDR3: CASSPLDRTYGHTF; DNA: TGTGCCAGCAGCCCCCTGGACAGAACGTATGGCCACACCTTC
V: TRBV19; D: TRBD1; J: TRBJ2-3; size: NA; CDR3: CASSIGQGAIADTQYF; DNA: TGTGCCAGTAGTATAGGACAGGGGGCTATCGCAGATACGCAGTATTTT
V: TRBV10-3; D: TRBD1; J: TRBJ2-3; size: NA; CDR3: CAISAGTDTDTQYF; DNA: TGTGCCATCAGTGCGGGGACAGACACAGATACGCAGTATTTT
V: TRBV4-1; D: TRBD1; J: TRBJ1-6; size: few; CDR3: CASSQTGQGNNSPLHF; DNA: TGCGCCAGCAGCCAAACTGGACAGGGGAACAATTCACCCCTCCACTTT
V: TRBV7-2; D: TRBD2; J: TRBJ2-3; size: NA; CDR3: CASSLVAGGTLGTQYF; DNA: TGTGCCAGCAGCTTAGTAGCGGGGGGTACGTTAGGGACGCAGTATTTT
V: TRBV3-1/TRBV3-2; D: TRBD1; J: TRBJ1-1; size: NA; CDR3: CASTFQGVGTEAFF; DNA: TGTGCCAGCACCTTTCAGGGGGTTGGCACTGAAGCTTTCTTT
V: TRBV24-1; D: NA; J: TRBJ2-3; size: once; CDR3: CATSDLRAVRVETQYF; DNA: TGTGCCACCAGTGATTTGCGGGCTGTCAGGGTAGAGACGCAGTATTTT